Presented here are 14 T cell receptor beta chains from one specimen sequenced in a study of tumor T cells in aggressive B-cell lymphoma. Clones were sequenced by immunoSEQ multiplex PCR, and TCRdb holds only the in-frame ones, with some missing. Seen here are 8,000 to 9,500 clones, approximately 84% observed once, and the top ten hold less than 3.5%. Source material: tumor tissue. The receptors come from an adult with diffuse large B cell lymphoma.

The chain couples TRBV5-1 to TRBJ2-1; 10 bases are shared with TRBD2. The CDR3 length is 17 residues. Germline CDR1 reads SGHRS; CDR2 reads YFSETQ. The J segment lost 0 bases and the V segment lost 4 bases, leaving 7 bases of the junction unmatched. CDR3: CASSLFSGGSSYNEQFF. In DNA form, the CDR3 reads TGCGCCAGCAGCCTCTTTAGCGGGGGGAGCTCCTACAATGAGCAGTTCTTC. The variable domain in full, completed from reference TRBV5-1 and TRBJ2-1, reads KAGVTQTPRYLIKTRGQQVTLSCSPISGHRSVSWYQQTPGQGLQFLFEYFSETQRNKGNFPGRFSGRQFSNSRSEMNVSTLELGDSALYLCASSLFSGGSSYNEQFFGPGTRLTVL.

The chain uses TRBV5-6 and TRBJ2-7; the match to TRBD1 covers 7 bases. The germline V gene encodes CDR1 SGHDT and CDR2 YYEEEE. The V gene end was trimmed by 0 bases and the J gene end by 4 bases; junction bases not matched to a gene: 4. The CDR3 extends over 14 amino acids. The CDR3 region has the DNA TGTGCCAGCAGCTTGGACAGGGGATCTTACGAGCAGTACTTC. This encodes CASSLDRGSYEQYF. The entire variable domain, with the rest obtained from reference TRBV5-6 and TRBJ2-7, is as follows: DAGVTQSPTHLIKTRGQQVTLRCSPKSGHDTVSWYQQALGQGPQFIFQYYEEEERQRGNFPDRFSGHQFPNYSSELNVNALLLGDSALYLCASSLDRGSYEQYFGPGTRLTVT.

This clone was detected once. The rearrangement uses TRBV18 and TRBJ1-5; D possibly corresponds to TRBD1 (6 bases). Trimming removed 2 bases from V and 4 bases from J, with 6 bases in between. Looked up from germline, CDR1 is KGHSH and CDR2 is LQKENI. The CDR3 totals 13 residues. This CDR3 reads CASSPGQNQPQHF. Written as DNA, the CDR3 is TGTGCCAGCTCACCAGGACAGAATCAGCCCCAGCATTTT.

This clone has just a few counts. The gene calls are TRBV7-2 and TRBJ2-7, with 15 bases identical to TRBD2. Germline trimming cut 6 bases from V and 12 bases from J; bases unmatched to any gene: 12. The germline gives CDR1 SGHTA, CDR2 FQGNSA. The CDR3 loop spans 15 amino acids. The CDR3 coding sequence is TGTGCCAGCAGACTGAACCAAGGACTAGCGGGGGGGGTGTACTTC. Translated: CASRLNQGLAGGVYF.

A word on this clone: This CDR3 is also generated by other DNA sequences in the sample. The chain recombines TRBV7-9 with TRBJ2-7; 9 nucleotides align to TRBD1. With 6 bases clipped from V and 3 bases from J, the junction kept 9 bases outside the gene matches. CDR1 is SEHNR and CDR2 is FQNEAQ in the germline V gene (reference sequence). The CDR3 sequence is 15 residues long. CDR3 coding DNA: TGTGCCAGCAGTCCCCGGGACAGGGCAAGCTACGAGCAGTACTTC. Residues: CASSPRDRASYEQYF.

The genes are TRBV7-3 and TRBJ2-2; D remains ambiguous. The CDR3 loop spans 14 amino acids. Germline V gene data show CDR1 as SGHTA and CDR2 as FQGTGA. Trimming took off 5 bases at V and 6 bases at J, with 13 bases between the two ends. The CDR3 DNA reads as TGTGCCAGCAGCCCCCAGTATCGGGCCGGGGAGCTGTTTTTT. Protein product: CASSPQYRAGELFF.

CDR3 sequence reads: CASSPGTGDSGELFF. The CDR3 DNA is TGTGCCAGCAGTCCCGGGACAGGGGATTCCGGGGAGCTGTTTTTT. V and J are TRBV7-8 and TRBJ2-2, with 10 bases lining up with TRBD1. J was trimmed by 6 bases and V by 6 bases; bases with no gene match: 7. CDR3 length: 15 residues. Germline CDR1 and CDR2: SGHVS and FQNEAQ.

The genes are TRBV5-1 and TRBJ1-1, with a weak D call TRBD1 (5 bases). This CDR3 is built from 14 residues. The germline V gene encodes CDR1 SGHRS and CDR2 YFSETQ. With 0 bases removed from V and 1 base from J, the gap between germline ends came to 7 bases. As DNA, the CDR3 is TGCGCCAGCAGCTTGGTCACAGGGAACACTGAAGCTTTCTTT. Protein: CASSLVTGNTEAFF.

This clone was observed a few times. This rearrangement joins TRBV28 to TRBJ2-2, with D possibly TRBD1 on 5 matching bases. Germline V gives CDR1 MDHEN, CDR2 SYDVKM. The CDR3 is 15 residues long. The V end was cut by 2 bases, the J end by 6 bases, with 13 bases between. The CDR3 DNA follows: TGTGCCAGCAGTTTACCAGGCAGGGTGGCCGGGGAGCTGTTTTTT. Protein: CASSLPGRVAGELFF.

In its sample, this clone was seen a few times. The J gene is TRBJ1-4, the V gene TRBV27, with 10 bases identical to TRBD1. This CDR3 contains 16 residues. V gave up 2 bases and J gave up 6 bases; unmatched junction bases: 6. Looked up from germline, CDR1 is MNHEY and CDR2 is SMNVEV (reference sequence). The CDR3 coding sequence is TGTGCCAGCAGTTTAAATCCGGGACAGGGGTATGAAAAACTGTTTTTT. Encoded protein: CASSLNPGQGYEKLFF.

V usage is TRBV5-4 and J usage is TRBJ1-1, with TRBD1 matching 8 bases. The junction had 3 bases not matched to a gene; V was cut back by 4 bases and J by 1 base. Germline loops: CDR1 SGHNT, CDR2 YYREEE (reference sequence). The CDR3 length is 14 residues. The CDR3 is CASSTDRANTEAFF. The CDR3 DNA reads TGTGCCAGCAGCACGGACAGGGCGAACACTGAAGCTTTCTTT.

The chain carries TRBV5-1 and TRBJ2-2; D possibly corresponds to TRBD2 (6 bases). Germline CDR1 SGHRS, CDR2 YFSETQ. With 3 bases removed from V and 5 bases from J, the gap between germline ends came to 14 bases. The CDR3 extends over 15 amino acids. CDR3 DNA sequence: TGCGCCAGCAGCTGGGGGACTGGTGGGACCGGGGAGCTGTTTTTT. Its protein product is CASSWGTGGTGELFF.

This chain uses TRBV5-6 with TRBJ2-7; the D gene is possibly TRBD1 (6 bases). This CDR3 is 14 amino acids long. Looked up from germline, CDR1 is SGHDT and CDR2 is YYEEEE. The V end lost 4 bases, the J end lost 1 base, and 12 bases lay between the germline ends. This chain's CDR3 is CASSRTGISYEQYF. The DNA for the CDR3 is TGTGCCAGCAGCAGAACAGGGATTTCCTACGAGCAGTACTTC.

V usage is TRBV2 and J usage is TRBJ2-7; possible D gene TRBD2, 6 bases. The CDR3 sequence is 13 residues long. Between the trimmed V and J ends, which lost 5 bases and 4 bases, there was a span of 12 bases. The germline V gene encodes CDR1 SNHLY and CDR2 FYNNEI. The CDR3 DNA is TGTGCCAGCAGTCGGGGGAGCGGTTACGAGCAGTACTTC. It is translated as CASSRGSGYEQYF.